This entry lists 11 T cell receptor beta chains sequenced from one sample in a study of blood T cells in healthy people across ages. Alongside a J-beta primer mix, a sample-barcoded 5' primer served in a second PCR lasting about 7 to 12 cycles. In TCRdb, the 5' RACE reads were re-called with MiXCR into one record per CDR3 protein. The sample lists 1,500,000 or so distinct CDR3 sequences; 35% to 45% were seen once. Sequenced: blood. The receptors stem from a woman younger than 35 in good health.

V is TRBV27 and J is TRBJ1-4; perhaps TRBD1 as D (6 bases). The CDR3 runs 15 residues. CDR1 and CDR2 (germline): MNHEY, SMNVEV (reference sequence). Trimming removed 0 bases from V and 7 bases from J, with 12 bases in between. For the CDR3, the DNA is TGTGCCAGCAGTTTATCAGGGGACATTAGTGAAAAACTGTTTTTT. The encoded protein is CASSLSGDISEKLFF.

This chain's CDR3 is CASTGISLGNTIYF. The CDR3 DNA reads TGTGCCAGCACCGGGATTTCGCTGGGAAACACCATATATTTT. V gene TRBV12-3 or TRBV12-4 combines with J gene TRBJ1-3; no clear D gene. There are 14 residues in the CDR3. V lost 7 bases to trimming and J lost 4 bases, with 14 bases between them.

The chain joins TRBV12-3 or TRBV12-4 to TRBJ1-1; no firm D call. This CDR3 spans 12 amino acids. The germline V and J ends were trimmed by 6 bases and 4 bases, with 9 bases remaining between them. The CDR3 DNA is TGTGCCAGCAGCATCTCTCCCACTGAAGCTTTCTTT. Translating gives CASSISPTEAFF.

This sequence joins TRBV28 and TRBJ2-3; TRBD2 matches 9 bases. The germline CDR1 and CDR2 sequences are MDHEN and SYDVKM. The CDR3 runs 16 residues. V lost 3 bases and J lost 4; bases outside the gene matches: 8. The CDR3 is CASSFLSGGPADTQYF. The CDR3 nucleotides read TGTGCCAGCAGTTTCCTTAGCGGGGGCCCCGCAGATACGCAGTATTTT.

This clonotype was found a few times. The chain uses TRBV4-3 and TRBJ1-4, with D possibly matching TRBD1 (5 bases). Germline assignment: CDR1 LGHNA and CDR2 YSLEER. V was shortened by 4 bases and J by 7 bases, with 13 bases between the two germline ends. This CDR3 comprises 14 residues. The CDR3 sequence: CASSRDGNREKLFF. The CDR3 DNA reads as TGCGCCAGCAGCCGGGACGGTAACCGTGAAAAACTGTTTTTT.

This clonotype came up a few times. The chain combines TRBV7-9 with TRBJ2-2; no definite D call. Germline-derived CDR1 and CDR2 are SEHNR and FQNEAQ (reference sequence). This CDR3 has 14 residues. V dropped 5 bases and J dropped 3 bases, with 10 bases sitting between them. CDR3 sequence reads: CASSQALDTGELFF. The CDR3, as DNA: TGTGCCAGCAGCCAGGCACTTGACACCGGGGAGCTGTTTTTT. Variable domain in full (rest from reference TRBV7-9 and TRBJ2-2): DTGVSQNPRHKITKRGQNVTFRCDPISEHNRLYWYRQTLGQGPEFLTYFQNEAQLEKSRLLSDRFSAERPKGSFSTLEIQRTEQGDSAMYLCASSQALDTGELFFGEGSRLTVL.

J is TRBJ1-1 and V is TRBV20-1; D gene unclear. CDR1 is DFQATT, CDR2 SNEGSKA, per germline (reference sequence). CDR3 size: 12 residues. The ends were cut back, 0 bases at V and 5 bases at J, with 7 bases in the middle. CDR3 residues: CSARDLGTEAFF. DNA of the CDR3: TGCAGTGCTAGAGATTTAGGGACTGAAGCTTTCTTT.

V usage is TRBV5-1 and J usage is TRBJ2-1; TRBD2 agrees at 8 bases. This CDR3 contains 15 residues. Germline CDR1 reads SGHRS; CDR2 reads YFSETQ. V lost 7 bases to trimming and J lost 1 base; unmatched junction nucleotides: 7. CDR3 amino acids: CASQILAASYNEQFF. The CDR3 bases are TGCGCCAGCCAGATACTAGCGGCTTCCTACAATGAGCAGTTCTTC.

The genes are TRBV7-3 and TRBJ2-3; 11 nucleotides match TRBD2. Germline V gives CDR1 SGHTA, CDR2 FQGTGA. Trimming cost V 5 bases and J 0 bases; bases outside gene matches: 7. The CDR3 runs to 17 residues. CDR3 nucleotides: TGTGCCAGCAGCCCCACCGGACTAGCGGGTAGCACAGATACGCAGTATTTT. As protein: CASSPTGLAGSTDTQYF.

This clonotype turned up a few times. The V gene is TRBV4-1, the J gene TRBJ2-3, with D unresolved. The length of the CDR3 is 14 residues. CDR1 is MGHRA, CDR2 YSYEKL, per germline. Trimming left V 2 bases short and J 4 bases short, with 10 bases between. The CDR3 loop is CASSQYEGPDTQYF. In DNA form, the CDR3 reads TGCGCCAGCAGCCAATACGAAGGACCAGATACGCAGTATTTT.

V is TRBV6-6 and J is TRBJ2-5; 7 bases line up with TRBD2. V lost 2 bases to trimming and J lost 0 bases; unmatched junction nucleotides: 9. The CDR3 is 17 amino acids. The germline gives CDR1 MNHNY, CDR2 SVGAGI (reference sequence). CDR3 bases: TGTGCCAGCAGTTACGGGTCGGGAGGAGGTAACCAAGAGACCCAGTACTTC. This translates into CASSYGSGGGNQETQYF.